A single T cell receptor (beta chain) is shown here with its context. The germline V gene encodes CDR1 MNHNS and CDR2 SASEGT. CDR3 size: 15 residues. The trim removed 3 bases at V and 0 bases at J, leaving 3 bases unmatched. The data stem from a study of blood T cell repertoires in COVID-19. In the study's own analysis: How many nucleated cells were present was estimated from reference gene primer amplification. This table comes from immunoSEQ multiplex PCR, and its TCRdb copy is limited to in-frame clones, with some not included. Clone size and V and J calls were adopted from that table, with D and trimming inferred from the DNA. The sample shows 75,000 to 80,000 clones, roughly 84% of them seen only once.

Sequencing used peripheral blood. The rearrangement links TRBV6-1 to TRBJ2-3, with 7 bases that match TRBD2. The receptor's source is a man aged 55 to 70 with COVID-19, enrolled during active disease. This CDR3 is CASSESSGSTDTQYF. The CDR3 DNA sequence: TGTGCCAGCAGTGAGAGTAGCGGGAGCACAGATACGCAGTATTTT.